The T cell receptor beta chain under discussion was sequenced for a study of blood T cell repertoires in COVID-19. TCRdb keeps only in-frame clones here, not all; method: immunoSEQ multiplex PCR. The table records tens of thousands of clones, around nine tenths of them present only once. The V and J ends lost 2 bases and 2 bases respectively, with 7 bases between them. Germline CDR1 is MDHEN and CDR2 is SYDVKM. The CDR3 spans 14 residues. This TCR was recovered from a human donor in a cohort sampled during active COVID-19. Sequencing was carried out using peripheral blood. The rearrangement links TRBV28 to TRBJ1-3, with a possible D match to TRBD1 (6 bases). CDR3 nucleotide sequence: TGTGCCAGCAGTTTACCAGGGGCTGGAAACACCATATATTTT. Its translation: CASSLPGAGNTIYF.